This TCR beta chain came from a study of beta chain features in type 1 diabetes. Findings and limits, study-wide: Because the template was cDNA, high-expressing cells might be over-represented. Type 1 diabetes patients had TCRB CDR3s that were shorter (moderately but significantly so) in all four CD4+ subsets.

The entirety of the isolated RNA underwent reverse transcription, so expressed TCRB transcripts were sequenced. The assay was immunoSEQ multiplex PCR, and TCRdb's table has in-frame clones only and misses some. The sample comprises about 150,000 clones, roughly 9% of which are singletons, and approximately 2.2% rests with the top ten. In the case of this clone: What it recognizes is unknown.

Via the markers CD45RO/CCR7/CD25/CD127/CD95/CD27, stem cell-like memory, regulatory, central memory and naive CD4+ cells were sorted. The V and J ends lost 6 bases and 2 bases respectively, with 7 bases between them. The CDR3 extends over 13 amino acids. Germline loops: CDR1 SGHAT, CDR2 FQNNGV. The specimen was central memory CD4+ T cells from blood. The TCR sequence derives from a woman younger than 30 in good health. The chain uses TRBV11-2 and TRBJ2-2; no clear D. The CDR3 region has the DNA TGTGCCAGCAGGGCCCCTAACACCGGGGAGCTGTTTTTT. Its protein product is CASRAPNTGELFF.